This TCR beta chain emerged from a study of identical twins. Study outcomes and limitations: Models came in too low on out-of-frame TCR alpha sharing in monozygotic twins. Out-of-frame beta sequences exhibited a weaker degree of excess twin sharing. Conclusions were drawn cross-sectionally by statistical analysis, without following the same donors.

The CDR3 length is 14 residues. V was clipped by 4 bases and J by 9 bases; unmatched bases: 9. CDR1 MNHEY and CDR2 SVGEGT come from the germline V gene. TCRdb reanalysed the 5' RACE reads using MiXCR and keeps one entry per CDR3 protein. The table shows about 210,000 distinct CDR3 sequences, with around a tenth occurring only once. This clonotype was found a few times. Antigen specificity is unknown. This receptor was identified in a woman between 18 and 30 years old in good health. The gene calls are TRBV6-2 or TRBV6-3 and TRBJ2-1; 7 nucleotides agree with TRBD2. The sequenced sample consisted of memory (CD45RO+) T cells sorted from blood. CDR3 coding DNA: TGTGCCAGCAGTTCCGCGGGAGAGATCACTGAGCAGTTCTTC. It yields the protein CASSSAGEITEQFF.